This TCR beta chain was captured in a study of post-analysis software for immune sequencing data. Study-level findings and limits: About five TRBV segments, including TRBV5-6, TRBV5-1 and TRBV20-1, were more frequent in patients than controls.

In the case of this clonotype: Antigen specificity is unknown. At one end the junction does not follow the germline gene, possibly because of a read error.

Germline CDR1 is SQVTM and CDR2 is ANQGSEA. CDR3 length equals 17 residues. Unique molecular identifiers were carried by the TCR beta cDNA libraries. TCRdb ran MiXCR on the PCR reads and lists one entry per CDR3 protein. This table has hundreds of thousands of distinct CDR3 sequences, 25% to 30% appearing once. Sequenced sample: blood. The V call is TRBV29-1, the J call TRBJ2-1; 9 positions match TRBD2. The clonotype was recovered from a girl aged 5 to 17 with multiple sclerosis. Here the CDR3 DNA reads TGCGGCGTTGAAACCATGAGAAGCGGGAGGCTTCATGATGAGCAGTTCTTC. Protein: CGVETMRSGRLHDEQFF.